Listed here are 19 T cell receptor beta chains from one sample, sequenced in a study of shared clonotypes between healthy human individuals. TCRdb keeps only in-frame clones here, not all; method: immunoSEQ multiplex PCR. The table includes fewer than 3 million clones, 85% to 95% detected once. Specimen: naive CD4+ T cells from PBMCs. Stated subset: CD45RA+ positively selected. These receptors originate from a man aged 18 to 29 in good health. Some clones in this sample may be carry-over from other donors' samples.

Concerning this clone itself: This specimen includes other DNA sequences encoding the same CDR3. The gene calls are TRBV7-3 and TRBJ1-1; D uncertain. The V gene lost 1 base and the J gene lost 3 bases, with 6 bases spanning the gap. Germline CDR1 and CDR2: SGHTA and FQGTGA. The CDR3 runs to 13 residues. DNA for the CDR3: TGTGCCAGCAGCTTAAGCCGGGACACTGAAGCTTTCTTT. It codes for CASSLSRDTEAFF.

The chain carries TRBV5-5 and TRBJ1-2; D gene unclear. V lost 0 bases, J lost 4 bases, and 10 bases lay in between. There are 14 residues in the CDR3. CDR1 is SGHKS, CDR2 YYEKEE, per germline (reference sequence). The CDR3 DNA follows: TGTGCCAGCAGCTTGGCGCCGGAGAGCTATGGCTACACCTTC. This sequence encodes CASSLAPESYGYTF.

This CDR3 reads CASSRTSAATDTQYF. CDR3 nucleotide sequence: TGTGCCAGCAGCCGGACTAGCGCGGCTACAGATACGCAGTATTTT. The V and J genes are TRBV7-2 and TRBJ2-3; 9 bases match TRBD2. The germline V gene has CDR1 SGHTA and CDR2 FQGNSA. The length of the CDR3 is 15 residues. The J segment lost 3 bases and the V segment lost 5 bases, leaving 6 bases of the junction unmatched. The whole variable domain, remainder taken from reference TRBV7-2 and TRBJ2-3, is GAGVSQSPSNKVTEKGKDVELRCDPISGHTALYWYRQSLGQGLEFLIYFQGNSAPDKSGLPSDRFSAERTGGSVSTLTIQRTQQEDSAVYLCASSRTSAATDTQYFGPGTRLTVL.

The chain combines TRBV29-1 with TRBJ2-3; 7 nucleotides match TRBD2. The CDR3 loop spans 15 amino acids. Per germline, CDR1 SQVTM and CDR2 ANQGSEA. J was trimmed by 0 bases and V by 3 bases; bases with no gene match: 6. The CDR3 reads CSVERTSDSTDTQYF. The CDR3 DNA sequence: TGCAGCGTTGAGAGAACTAGCGATAGCACAGATACGCAGTATTTT.

The chain recombines TRBV28 with TRBJ1-5; D possibly corresponds to TRBD1 (5 bases). Per the germline V gene, CDR1 is MDHEN and CDR2 is SYDVKM. V lost 6 bases and J lost 6, with 21 bases in between. The CDR3 sequence is 16 residues long. CDR3 sequence (DNA): TGTGCCAGCAGCTCTTTAAGGGCCAGGGTGGGTCAGCCCCAGCATTTT. Amino acid sequence: CASSSLRARVGQPQHF.

This chain links TRBV27 with TRBJ1-2; 7 nucleotides line up with TRBD1. The length of the CDR3 is 14 residues. Trimming cost V 5 bases and J 4 bases; bases outside gene matches: 7. Germline CDR1 and CDR2: MNHEY and SMNVEV (reference sequence). This CDR3 reads CASSAGTVPYGYTF. DNA for the CDR3: TGTGCCAGCAGTGCGGGGACAGTCCCCTATGGCTACACCTTC.

Points on this clone: Within the sample, other DNA sequences also encode this same CDR3. V usage is TRBV6-5 and J usage is TRBJ2-1; the D gene is possibly TRBD2 (6 bases). V lost 0 bases, J lost 0 bases, and 9 bases lay in between. The CDR3 consists of 16 residues. Germline CDR1 and CDR2: MNHEY and SVGAGI. This chain's CDR3 is CASSYSSGGSYNEQFF. CDR3 DNA sequence: TGTGCCAGCAGTTACTCTTCCGGGGGCTCCTACAATGAGCAGTTCTTC.

The CDR3 loop reads CASSRGLAPGELFF. CDR3 DNA: TGTGCCAGCAGCCGGGGACTAGCACCCGGGGAGCTGTTTTTT. The chain recombines TRBV11-2 with TRBJ2-2; 9 nucleotides agree with TRBD2. With 5 bases clipped from V and 6 bases from J, the junction kept 4 bases outside the gene matches. Germline V gene data show CDR1 as SGHAT and CDR2 as FQNNGV. CDR3 length equals 14 residues.

The chain uses TRBV28 and TRBJ2-1; 8 bases fit TRBD2. This CDR3 has 21 residues. Germline CDR1 is MDHEN and CDR2 is SYDVKM. After removal of 8 bases from V and 6 bases from J, the junction contained 30 bases not matched to a gene. This CDR3 is CASGYGESGRGFQEAGNEQFF. CDR3 DNA sequence: TGTGCCAGCGGGTATGGGGAAAGCGGGAGAGGGTTTCAGGAGGCAGGCAATGAGCAGTTCTTC.

The J gene is TRBJ1-2, the V gene TRBV5-5, with 8 bases fitting TRBD1. This CDR3 has 15 residues. The germline gives CDR1 SGHKS, CDR2 YYEKEE (reference sequence). V trimming: 4 bases; J trimming: 3 bases; junction bases outside the gene matches: 8. CDR3 sequence (DNA): TGTGCCAGCAGCCTACTGGACAGGGAACACTATGGCTACACCTTC. It yields the protein CASSLLDREHYGYTF.

This chain connects TRBV18 to TRBJ1-2; D is perhaps TRBD1 (5 bases). This CDR3 has 14 residues. Looked up from germline, CDR1 is KGHSH and CDR2 is LQKENI. Trimming took 3 bases from V and 5 from J, leaving 13 bases between them. The CDR3 spells CASSPGRLYYGYTF. CDR3 in DNA: TGTGCCAGCTCACCGGGACGGCTTTATTATGGCTACACCTTC.

This clone has only one observation. The chain is built from TRBV7-2 and TRBJ1-5, with D possibly being TRBD1 (6 bases). Per the germline V gene, CDR1 is SGHTA and CDR2 is FQGNSA. V lost 5 bases, J lost 1 base, and 12 bases lay in between. The CDR3 consists of 15 residues. CDR3 DNA sequence: TGTGCCAGCAGCCGATCTGGGACAAGCAATCAGCCCCAGCATTTT. It yields the protein CASSRSGTSNQPQHF.

The chain employs TRBV6-1 and TRBJ1-5, with 7 bases matching TRBD1. Trimming took 1 base from V and 9 from J; bases not matched to a gene: 6. Germline-derived CDR1 and CDR2 are MNHNS and SASEGT. The CDR3 runs to 14 residues. Written as DNA, the CDR3 is TGTGCCAGCAGTGAAGTTGCCTACAGGGGGCCCCAGCATTTT. Amino acids: CASSEVAYRGPQHF.

The genes are TRBV10-3 and TRBJ1-1; D not certain. CDR1 is ENHRY and CDR2 is SYGVKD in the germline V gene. CDR3 length: 13 residues. With 10 bases removed from V and 0 bases from J, the gap between germline ends came to 12 bases. CDR3 loop: CATALVMNTEAFF. CDR3 coding DNA: TGTGCCACTGCCCTCGTGATGAACACTGAAGCTTTCTTT.

J is TRBJ2-2 and V is TRBV14; no reliable D call. Trimming removed 3 bases at V and 7 bases at J, with 6 bases between. The V gene's germline CDR1 is SGHDN and CDR2 FVKESK. This CDR3 is built from 12 residues. CDR3 nucleotide sequence: TGTGCCAGCAGCCACACAAACGGGGAGCTGTTTTTT. Its translation: CASSHTNGELFF. The full variable domain, with the rest looked up from reference TRBV14 and TRBJ2-2, is EAGVTQFPSHSVIEKGQTVTLRCDPISGHDNLYWYRRVMGKEIKFLLHFVKESKQDESGMPNNRFLAERTGGTYSTLKVQPAELEDSGVYFCASSHTNGELFFGEGSRLTVL.

This sequence joins TRBV5-1 and TRBJ2-1, with 9 bases fitting TRBD2. With V trimmed by 0 bases and J by 15 bases, 7 bases remained unmatched. CDR1 is SGHRS, CDR2 YFSETQ, per germline. The CDR3 contains 13 residues. The CDR3 loop is CASSLVPSGVGFF. The DNA for the CDR3 is TGCGCCAGCAGCTTGGTGCCTAGCGGGGTGGGGTTCTTC.

The chain uses TRBV6-4 and TRBJ1-2; 7 nucleotides line up with TRBD1. V shed 5 bases, J shed 7 bases, and the junction held 7 bases outside the gene matches. CDR3 length: 13 amino acids. CDR1 and CDR2 from the germline V gene are MRHNA and SNTAGT. The CDR3 protein is CASSSAGGAGYTF. In DNA, the CDR3 is TGTGCCAGCAGTTCTGCAGGGGGTGCTGGCTACACCTTC.

The gene calls are TRBV5-1 and TRBJ1-1; D unresolved. V was pared by 0 bases and J by 1 base, with 10 bases between. The germline gives CDR1 SGHRS, CDR2 YFSETQ. CDR3 size: 15 residues. CDR3 in amino acids: CASSLALAGNTEAFF. The CDR3 DNA reads as TGCGCCAGCAGCTTGGCCTTAGCAGGGAACACTGAAGCTTTCTTT.

Here the CDR3 DNA reads TGTGCCAGCAGCCCCTACGCCGGGACCGGGAACGAGCAGTACTTC. Translated: CASSPYAGTGNEQYF. The V call is TRBV7-9, the J call TRBJ2-7; D may be TRBD1 or TRBD2 (5 bases each). This CDR3 has 15 residues. The V and J ends lost 5 bases and 5 bases respectively, with 19 bases between them. Germline-derived CDR1 and CDR2 are SEHNR and FQNEAQ (reference sequence).